This entry concerns a single T cell receptor beta chain. Its antigen is unidentified. The PCR made use of 60 Vbeta and 13 Jbeta primers. Produced via immunoSEQ multiplex PCR; TCRdb's table is partial and in-frame only. The sample includes 100,000 or so clones, over 60% of them seen just once. These data belong to a study of cytomegalovirus exposure and HLA in healthy donors. Findings of the study overall: It was assumed in the presence/absence analyses that sequencing depth was roughly uniform across donors. In a later analysis, a missense DCLRE1C variant was linked to TCR beta V- and J-gene trimming. Reports indicated that the classifier achieved high specificity and sensitivity in diagnosing cytomegalovirus status.

J gave up 0 bases and V 7 bases, and 12 bases lay outside the gene matches. This CDR3 contains 20 residues. The germline V gene encodes CDR1 LNHDA and CDR2 SQIVND (reference sequence). This sequence was found in a middle-aged woman in good health and CMV-seropositive. Material for sequencing was PBMCs. The chain is built from TRBV19 and TRBJ2-6; 13 bases are shared with TRBD2. CDR3: CASTGTSGNRRGSGANVLTF. As DNA, the CDR3 is TGTGCCAGTACCGGGACTAGCGGGAATAGACGGGGCTCTGGGGCCAACGTCCTGACTTTC.